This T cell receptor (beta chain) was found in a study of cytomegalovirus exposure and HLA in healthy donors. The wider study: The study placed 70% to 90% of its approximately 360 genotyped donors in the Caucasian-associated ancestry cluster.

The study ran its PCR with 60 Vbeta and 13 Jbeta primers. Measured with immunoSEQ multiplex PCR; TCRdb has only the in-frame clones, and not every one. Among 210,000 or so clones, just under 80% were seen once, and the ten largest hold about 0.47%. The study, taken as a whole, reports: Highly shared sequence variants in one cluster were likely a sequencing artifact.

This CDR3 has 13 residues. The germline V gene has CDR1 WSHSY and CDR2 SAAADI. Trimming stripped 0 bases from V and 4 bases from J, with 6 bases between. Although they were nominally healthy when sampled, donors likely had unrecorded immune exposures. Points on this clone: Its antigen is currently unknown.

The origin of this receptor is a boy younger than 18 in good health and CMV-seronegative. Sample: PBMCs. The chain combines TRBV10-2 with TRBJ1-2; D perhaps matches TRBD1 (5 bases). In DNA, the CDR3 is TGCGCCAGCAGTGAGTCGACAGTCTATGGCTACACCTTC. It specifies CASSESTVYGYTF.